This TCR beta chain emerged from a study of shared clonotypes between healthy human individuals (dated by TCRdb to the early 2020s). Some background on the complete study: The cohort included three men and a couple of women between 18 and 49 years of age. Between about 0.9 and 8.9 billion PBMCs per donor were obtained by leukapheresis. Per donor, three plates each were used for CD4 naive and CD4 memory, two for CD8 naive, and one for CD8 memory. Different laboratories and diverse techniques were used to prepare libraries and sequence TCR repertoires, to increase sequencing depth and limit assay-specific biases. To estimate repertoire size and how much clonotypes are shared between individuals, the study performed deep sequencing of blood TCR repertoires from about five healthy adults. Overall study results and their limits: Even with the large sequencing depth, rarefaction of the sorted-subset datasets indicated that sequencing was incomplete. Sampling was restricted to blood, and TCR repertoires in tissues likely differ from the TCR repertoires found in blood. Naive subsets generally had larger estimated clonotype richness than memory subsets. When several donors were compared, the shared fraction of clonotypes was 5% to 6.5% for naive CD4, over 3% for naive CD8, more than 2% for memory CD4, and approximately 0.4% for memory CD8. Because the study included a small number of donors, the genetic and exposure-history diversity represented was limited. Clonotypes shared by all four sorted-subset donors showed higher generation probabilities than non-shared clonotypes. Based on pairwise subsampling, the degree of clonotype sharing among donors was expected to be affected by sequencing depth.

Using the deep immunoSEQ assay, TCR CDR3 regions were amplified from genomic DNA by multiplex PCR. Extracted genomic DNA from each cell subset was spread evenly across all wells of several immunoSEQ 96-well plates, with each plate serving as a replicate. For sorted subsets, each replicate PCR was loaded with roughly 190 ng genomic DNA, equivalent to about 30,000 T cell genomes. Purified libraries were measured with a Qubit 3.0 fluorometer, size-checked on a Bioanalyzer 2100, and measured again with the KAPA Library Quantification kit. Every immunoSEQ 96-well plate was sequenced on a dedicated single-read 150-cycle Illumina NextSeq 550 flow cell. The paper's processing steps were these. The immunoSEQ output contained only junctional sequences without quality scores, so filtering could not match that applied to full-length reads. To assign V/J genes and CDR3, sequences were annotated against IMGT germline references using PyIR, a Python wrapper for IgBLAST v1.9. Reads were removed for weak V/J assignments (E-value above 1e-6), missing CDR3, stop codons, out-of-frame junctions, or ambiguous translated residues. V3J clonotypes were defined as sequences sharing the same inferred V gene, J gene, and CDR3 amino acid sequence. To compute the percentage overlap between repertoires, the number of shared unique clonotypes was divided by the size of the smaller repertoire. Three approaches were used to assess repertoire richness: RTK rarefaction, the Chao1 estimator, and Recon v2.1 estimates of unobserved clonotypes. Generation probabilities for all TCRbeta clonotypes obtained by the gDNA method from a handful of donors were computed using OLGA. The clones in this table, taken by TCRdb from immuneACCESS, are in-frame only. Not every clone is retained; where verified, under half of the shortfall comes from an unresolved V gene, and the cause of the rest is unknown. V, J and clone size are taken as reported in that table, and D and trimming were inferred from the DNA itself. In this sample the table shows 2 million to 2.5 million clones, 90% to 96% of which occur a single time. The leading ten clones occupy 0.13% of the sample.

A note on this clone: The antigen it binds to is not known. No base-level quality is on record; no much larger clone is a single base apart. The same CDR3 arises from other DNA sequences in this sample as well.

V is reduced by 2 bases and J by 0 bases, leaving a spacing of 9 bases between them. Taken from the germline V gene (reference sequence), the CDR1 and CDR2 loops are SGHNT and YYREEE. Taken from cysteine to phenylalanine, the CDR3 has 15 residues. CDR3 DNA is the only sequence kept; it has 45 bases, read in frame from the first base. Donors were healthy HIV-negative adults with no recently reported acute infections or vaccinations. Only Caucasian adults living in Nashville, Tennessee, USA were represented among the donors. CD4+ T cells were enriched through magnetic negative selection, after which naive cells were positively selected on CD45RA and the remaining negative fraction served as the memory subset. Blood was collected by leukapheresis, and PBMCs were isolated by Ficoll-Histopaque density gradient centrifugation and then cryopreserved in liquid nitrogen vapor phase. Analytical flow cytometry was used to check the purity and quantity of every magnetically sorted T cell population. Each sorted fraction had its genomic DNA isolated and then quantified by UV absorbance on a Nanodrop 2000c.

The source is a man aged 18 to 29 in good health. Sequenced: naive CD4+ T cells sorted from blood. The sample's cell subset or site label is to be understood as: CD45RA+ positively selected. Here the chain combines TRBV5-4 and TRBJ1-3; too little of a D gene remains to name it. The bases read TGTGCCAGCAGCTTAGGGCAGTCCTCTGGAAACACCATATATTTT. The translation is CASSLGQSSGNTIYF.